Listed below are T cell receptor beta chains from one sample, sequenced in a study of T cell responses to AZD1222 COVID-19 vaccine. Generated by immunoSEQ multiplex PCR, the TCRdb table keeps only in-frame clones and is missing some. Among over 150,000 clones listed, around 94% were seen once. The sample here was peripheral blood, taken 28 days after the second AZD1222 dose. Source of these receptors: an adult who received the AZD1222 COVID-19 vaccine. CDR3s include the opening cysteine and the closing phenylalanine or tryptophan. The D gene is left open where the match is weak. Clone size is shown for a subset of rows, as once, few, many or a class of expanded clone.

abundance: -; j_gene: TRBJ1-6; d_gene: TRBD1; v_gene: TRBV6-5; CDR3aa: CASSYSTGAENSPLHF; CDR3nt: TGTGCCAGCAGTTACTCAACAGGGGCCGAAAATTCACCCCTCCACTTT
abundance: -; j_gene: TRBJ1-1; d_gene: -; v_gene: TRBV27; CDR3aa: CASSLRLSNTEAFF; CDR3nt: TGTGCCAGCAGTTTGCGTCTATCGAACACTGAAGCTTTCTTT
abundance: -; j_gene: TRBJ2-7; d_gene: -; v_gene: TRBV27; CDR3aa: CASSRTALAYEQYF; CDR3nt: TGTGCCAGCAGTAGGACTGCTCTAGCCTACGAGCAGTACTTC
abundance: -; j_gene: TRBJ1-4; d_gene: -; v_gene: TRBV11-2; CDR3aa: CASSLEGTFAKLFF; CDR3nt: TGTGCCAGCAGCTTAGAGGGAACCTTCGCTAAACTGTTTTTT
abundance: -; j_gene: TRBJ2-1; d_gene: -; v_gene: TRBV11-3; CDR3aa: CASAGGEQFF; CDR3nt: TGTGCCAGCGCTGGGGGTGAGCAGTTCTTC
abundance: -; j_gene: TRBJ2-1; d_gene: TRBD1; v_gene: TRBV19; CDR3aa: CASSIVGLVGRGMDEQFF; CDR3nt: TGTGCCAGTAGTATAGTGGGTCTGGTAGGCAGGGGGATGGATGAGCAGTTCTTC
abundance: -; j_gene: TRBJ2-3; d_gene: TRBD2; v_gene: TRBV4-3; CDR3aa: CASSQDGGANTQYF; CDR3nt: TGCGCCAGCAGCCAAGACGGGGGGGCGAATACGCAGTATTTT
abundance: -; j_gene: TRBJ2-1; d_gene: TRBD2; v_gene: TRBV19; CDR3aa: CASSPSGSNEQFF; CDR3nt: TGTGCCAGTAGCCCTAGCGGGAGCAATGAGCAGTTCTTC
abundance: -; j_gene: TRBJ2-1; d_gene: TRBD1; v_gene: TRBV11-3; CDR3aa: CASSPGGDRGHDEQFF; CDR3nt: TGTGCCAGCAGCCCAGGGGGGGACAGGGGGCACGATGAGCAGTTCTTC
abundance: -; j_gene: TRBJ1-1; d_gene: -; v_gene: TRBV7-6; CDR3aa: CASSLAPGTVNTEAFF; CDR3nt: TGTGCCAGCAGCTTAGCCCCCGGGACGGTTAACACTGAAGCTTTCTTT
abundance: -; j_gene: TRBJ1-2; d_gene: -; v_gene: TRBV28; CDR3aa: CASSWGRGYTF; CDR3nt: TGTGCCAGCAGTTGGGGAAGAGGCTACACCTTC
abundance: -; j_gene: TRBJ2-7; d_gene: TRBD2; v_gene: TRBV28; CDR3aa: CASRVSGNRYEQYF; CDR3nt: TGTGCCAGCAGGGTTAGCGGGAATAGGTACGAGCAGTACTTC
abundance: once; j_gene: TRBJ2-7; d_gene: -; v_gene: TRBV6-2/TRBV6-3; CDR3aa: CASSYSVGLRGSSYEQYF; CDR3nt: TGTGCCAGCAGTTATTCTGTAGGTTTACGGGGGTCCTCCTACGAGCAGTACTTC
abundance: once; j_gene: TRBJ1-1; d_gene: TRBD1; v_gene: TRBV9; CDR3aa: CASSTGTGGSAFF; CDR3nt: TGTGCCAGCAGCACCGGGACAGGAGGGTCAGCTTTCTTT
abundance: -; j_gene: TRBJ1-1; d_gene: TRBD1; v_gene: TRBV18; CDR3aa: CASSPTGVGTEAFF; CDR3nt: TGTGCCAGCTCGCCGACAGGGGTGGGCACTGAAGCTTTCTTT
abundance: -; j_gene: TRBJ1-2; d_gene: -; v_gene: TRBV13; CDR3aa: CASSLEARAPGQPENYGYTF; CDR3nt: TGTGCCAGCAGCTTAGAAGCGCGGGCGCCCGGACAGCCGGAAAACTATGGCTACACCTTC
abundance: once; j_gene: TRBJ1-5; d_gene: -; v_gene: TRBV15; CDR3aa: CATSSARARGNQPQHF; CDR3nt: TGTGCCACCAGCAGCGCCCGGGCACGTGGGAATCAGCCCCAGCATTTT
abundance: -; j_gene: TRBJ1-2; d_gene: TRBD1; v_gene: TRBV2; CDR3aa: CASKSGTGVRGYTF; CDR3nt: TGTGCCAGCAAGAGTGGGACAGGGGTAAGAGGCTACACCTTC
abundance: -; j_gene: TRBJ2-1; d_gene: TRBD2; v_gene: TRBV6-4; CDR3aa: CASSVVAGTSGGQGSEQFF; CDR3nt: TGTGCCAGCAGTGTCGTTGCGGGGACTAGCGGGGGGCAGGGGAGTGAGCAGTTCTTC
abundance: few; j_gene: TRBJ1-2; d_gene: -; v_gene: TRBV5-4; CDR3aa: CASSLDLRYTF; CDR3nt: TGTGCCAGCAGCTTAGACCTTCGCTACACCTTC
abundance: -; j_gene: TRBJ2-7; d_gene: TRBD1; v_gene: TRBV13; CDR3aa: CASSSSGTGNNEQYF; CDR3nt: TGTGCCAGCAGCTCTTCCGGGACAGGTAATAACGAGCAGTACTTC
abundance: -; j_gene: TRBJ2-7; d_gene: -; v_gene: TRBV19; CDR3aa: CASSLGPSYEQYF; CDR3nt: TGTGCCAGTAGTCTAGGACCTTCCTACGAGCAGTACTTC
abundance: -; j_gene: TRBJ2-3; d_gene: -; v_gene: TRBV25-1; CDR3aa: CASSSFSASTDTQYF; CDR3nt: TGTGCCAGCAGTTCTTTCTCAGCCAGCACAGATACGCAGTATTTT
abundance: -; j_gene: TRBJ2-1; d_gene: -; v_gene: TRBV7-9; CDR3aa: CASSLGVAEQFF; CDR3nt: TGTGCCAGCAGCTTAGGAGTAGCGGAGCAGTTCTTC
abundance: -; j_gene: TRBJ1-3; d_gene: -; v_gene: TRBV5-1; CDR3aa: CASSLSATGNTIYF; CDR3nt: TGCGCCAGCAGCCTCTCCGCGACCGGAAACACCATATATTTT
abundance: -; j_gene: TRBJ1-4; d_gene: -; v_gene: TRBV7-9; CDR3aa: CASSLEGGINEKLFF; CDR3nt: TGTGCCAGCAGCTTAGAGGGGGGAATTAATGAAAAACTGTTTTTT
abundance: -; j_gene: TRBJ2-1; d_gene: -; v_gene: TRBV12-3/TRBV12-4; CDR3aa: CASSGGTSGEQFF; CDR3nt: TGTGCCAGCAGTGGCGGGACTTCGGGTGAGCAGTTCTTC
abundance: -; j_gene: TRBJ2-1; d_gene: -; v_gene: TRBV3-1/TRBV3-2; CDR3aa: CASSQMGTRYNEQFF; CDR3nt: TGTGCCAGCAGCCAAATGGGGACCCGTTACAATGAGCAGTTCTTC
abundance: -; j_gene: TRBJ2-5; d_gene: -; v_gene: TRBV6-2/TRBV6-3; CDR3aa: CASSQDPVGAETQYF; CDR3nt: TGTGCCAGCAGTCAGGACCCGGTAGGGGCAGAGACCCAGTACTTC
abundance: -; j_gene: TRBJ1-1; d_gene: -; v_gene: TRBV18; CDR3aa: CASSPLGYTEAFF; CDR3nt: TGTGCCAGCTCACCACTGGGTTACACTGAAGCTTTCTTT
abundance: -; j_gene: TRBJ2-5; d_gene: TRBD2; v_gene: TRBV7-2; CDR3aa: CASSADLSGGGKTQYF; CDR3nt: TGTGCCAGCAGCGCAGACCTAAGCGGGGGGGGAAAGACCCAGTACTTC
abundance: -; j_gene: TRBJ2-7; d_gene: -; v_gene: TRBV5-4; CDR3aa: CASSLRVSNEQYF; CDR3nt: TGTGCCAGCAGCTTGAGGGTGAGCAACGAGCAGTACTTC